The clone carrying this T cell receptor (beta chain) appeared many times. What it binds is not known. The CDR3 has 13 amino acids. In germline, CDR1 is LNHDA, CDR2 SQIVND (reference sequence). Trimming took off 7 bases at V and 0 bases at J, with 6 bases between the two ends. The entry originates in a study of early T cells in non-severe SARS-CoV-2 infection. Regarding the study as a whole: VDJdb matches were skewed toward anti-spike CD8 T cell responses.

Each single cDNA molecule received a unique molecular identifier. Via MiXCR, TCRdb re-called the 5' RACE reads, giving one row per CDR3 protein. The data contain tens of thousands of distinct CDR3 sequences, 3.5% to 5% of them singletons. The sequence came from an adult who was a healthcare worker with PCR-confirmed SARS-CoV-2 infection or an uninfected control (not recorded which). Sequencing input: whole blood. The chain uses TRBV19 and TRBJ2-2, with D unresolved. CDR3 protein: CASIPTNTGELFF. CDR3 DNA sequence: TGTGCCAGTATCCCCACGAACACCGGGGAGCTGTTTTTT.